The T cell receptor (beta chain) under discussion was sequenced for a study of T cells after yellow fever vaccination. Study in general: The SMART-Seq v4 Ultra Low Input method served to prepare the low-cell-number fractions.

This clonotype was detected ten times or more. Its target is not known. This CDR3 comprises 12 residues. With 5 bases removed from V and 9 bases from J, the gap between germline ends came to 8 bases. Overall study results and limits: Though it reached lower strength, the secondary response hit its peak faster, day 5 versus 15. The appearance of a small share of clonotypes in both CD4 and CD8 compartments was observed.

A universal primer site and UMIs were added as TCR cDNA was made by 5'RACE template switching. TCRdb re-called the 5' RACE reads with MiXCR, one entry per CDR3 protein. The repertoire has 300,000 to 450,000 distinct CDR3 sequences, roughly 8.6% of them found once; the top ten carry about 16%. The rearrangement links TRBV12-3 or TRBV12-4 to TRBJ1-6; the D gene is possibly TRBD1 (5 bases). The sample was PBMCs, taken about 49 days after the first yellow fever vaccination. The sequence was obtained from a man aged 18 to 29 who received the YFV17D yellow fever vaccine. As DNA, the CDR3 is TGTGCCAGCAGTGAGGGGTTTTCACCCCTCCACTTT. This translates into CASSEGFSPLHF.